This TCR beta chain originates from a study of T cells in Graves' hyperthyroidism and ophthalmopathy. This CDR3 contains 14 residues. With 1 base removed from V and 9 bases from J, the gap between germline ends came to 15 bases. The germline CDR1 and CDR2 sequences are MGHRA and YSYEKL. Regions amplified from RNA transcripts were the TCR beta CDR3 regions. A first-round RT-PCR of the TCR CDR3 used the HTBI primer set. TCRdb re-derived calls from the multiplex PCR reads in MiXCR, one entry per CDR3 protein. Among 300,000 to 450,000 distinct CDR3 sequences listed, less than 15% were seen once. With regard to this clonotype: A clone one base away is much larger, so this may be a read error.

Sample: blood. The source is a man aged 25-40 years with Graves' hyperthyroidism that later progressed to Graves' ophthalmopathy. This chain links TRBV4-1 with TRBJ1-1; tentatively, D is TRBD1 (5 bases). The CDR3 region is CASSQAPGGPQAFF. The CDR3 DNA follows: TGCGCCAGCAGCCAAGCACCGGGGGGACCCCAAGCTTTCTTT.